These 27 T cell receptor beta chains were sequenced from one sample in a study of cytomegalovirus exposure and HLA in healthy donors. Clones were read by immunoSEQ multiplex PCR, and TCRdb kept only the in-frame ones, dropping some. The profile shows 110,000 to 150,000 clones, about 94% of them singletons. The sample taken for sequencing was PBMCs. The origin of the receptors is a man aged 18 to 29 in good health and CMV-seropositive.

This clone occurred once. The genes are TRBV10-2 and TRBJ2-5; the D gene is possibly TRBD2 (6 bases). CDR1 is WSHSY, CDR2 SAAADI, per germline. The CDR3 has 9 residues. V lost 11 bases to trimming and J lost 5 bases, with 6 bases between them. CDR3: CAAGETQYF. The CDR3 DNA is TGCGCCGCGGGGGAGACCCAGTACTTC.

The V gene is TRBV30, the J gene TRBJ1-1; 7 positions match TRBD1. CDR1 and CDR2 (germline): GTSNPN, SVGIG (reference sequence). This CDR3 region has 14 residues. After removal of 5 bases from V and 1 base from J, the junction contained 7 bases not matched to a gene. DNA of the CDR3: TGTGCCTGGGCGAACGGACAGGCGAACACTGAAGCTTTCTTT. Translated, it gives CAWANGQANTEAFF.

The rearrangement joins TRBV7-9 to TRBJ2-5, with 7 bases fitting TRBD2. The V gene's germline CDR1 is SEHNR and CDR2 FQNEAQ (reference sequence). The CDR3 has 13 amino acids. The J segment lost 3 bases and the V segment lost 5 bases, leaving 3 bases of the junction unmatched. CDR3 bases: TGTGCCAGCAGCCACGGACTAGAAGAGACCCAGTACTTC. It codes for CASSHGLEETQYF.

The CDR3 spells CASSPTGRYTEAFF. The CDR3, as DNA: TGTGCCAGCTCACCGACAGGGCGGTACACTGAAGCTTTCTTT. This chain joins TRBV18 and TRBJ1-1; 7 bases are shared with TRBD1. After removal of 3 bases from V and 3 bases from J, the junction contained 4 bases not matched to a gene. CDR3 size: 14 residues. Germline V CDR1 and CDR2: KGHSH, LQKENI.

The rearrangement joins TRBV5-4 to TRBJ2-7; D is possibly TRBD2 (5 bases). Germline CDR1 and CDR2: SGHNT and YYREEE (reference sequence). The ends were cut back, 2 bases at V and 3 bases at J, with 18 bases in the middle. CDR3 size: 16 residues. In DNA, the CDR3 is TGTGCCAGCAGCTTACGTAGTGGGAGTAGAATCTACGAGCAGTACTTC. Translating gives CASSLRSGSRIYEQYF.

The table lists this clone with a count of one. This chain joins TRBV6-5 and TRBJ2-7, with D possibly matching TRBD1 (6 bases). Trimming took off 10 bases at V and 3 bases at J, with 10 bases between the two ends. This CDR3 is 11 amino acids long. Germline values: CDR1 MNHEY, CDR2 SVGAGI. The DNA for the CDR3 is TGTGCCACCGGACAGTTCTACGAGCAGTACTTC. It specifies CATGQFYEQYF.

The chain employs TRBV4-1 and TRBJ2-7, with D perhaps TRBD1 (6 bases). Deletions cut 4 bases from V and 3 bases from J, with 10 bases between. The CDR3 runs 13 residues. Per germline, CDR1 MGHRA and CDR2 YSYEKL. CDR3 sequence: CASSRGPSYEQYF. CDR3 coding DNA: TGCGCCAGCAGCCGGGGGCCTAGCTACGAGCAGTACTTC.

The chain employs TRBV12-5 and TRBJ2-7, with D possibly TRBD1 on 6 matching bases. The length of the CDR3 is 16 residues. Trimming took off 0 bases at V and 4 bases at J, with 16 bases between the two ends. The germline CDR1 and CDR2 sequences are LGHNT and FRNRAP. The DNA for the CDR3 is TGTGCTAGTGGTTTGGTATTCAGGGGACGTGGGTACGAGCAGTACTTC. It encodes CASGLVFRGRGYEQYF.

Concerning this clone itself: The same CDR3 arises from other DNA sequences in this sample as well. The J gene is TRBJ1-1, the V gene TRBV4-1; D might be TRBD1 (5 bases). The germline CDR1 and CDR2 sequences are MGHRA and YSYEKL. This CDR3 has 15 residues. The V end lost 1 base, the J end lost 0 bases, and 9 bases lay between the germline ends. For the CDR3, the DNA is TGCGCCAGCAGCCAAGGCGGGGGGTTGAACACTGAAGCTTTCTTT. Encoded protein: CASSQGGGLNTEAFF.

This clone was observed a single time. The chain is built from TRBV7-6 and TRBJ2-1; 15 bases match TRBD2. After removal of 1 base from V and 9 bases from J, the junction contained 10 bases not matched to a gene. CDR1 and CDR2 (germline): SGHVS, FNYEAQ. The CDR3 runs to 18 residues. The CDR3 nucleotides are TGTGCCAGCAGCTTAGTGCCCCCGGGACTAGCGGGAGGTAGTGAGCAGTTCTTC. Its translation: CASSLVPPGLAGGSEQFF.

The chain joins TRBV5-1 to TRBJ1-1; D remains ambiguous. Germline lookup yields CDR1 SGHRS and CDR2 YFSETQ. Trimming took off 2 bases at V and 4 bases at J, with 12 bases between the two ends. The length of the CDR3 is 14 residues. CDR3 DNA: TGCGCCAGCAGCTTTGCGGGGTTGGGCACTGAAGCTTTCTTT. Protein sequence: CASSFAGLGTEAFF.

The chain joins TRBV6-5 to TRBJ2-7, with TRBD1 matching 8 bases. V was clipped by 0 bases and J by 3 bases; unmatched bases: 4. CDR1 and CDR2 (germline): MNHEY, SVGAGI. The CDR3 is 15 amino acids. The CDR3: CASSYSGTGDYEQYF. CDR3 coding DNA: TGTGCCAGCAGTTACTCGGGGACAGGTGACTACGAGCAGTACTTC.

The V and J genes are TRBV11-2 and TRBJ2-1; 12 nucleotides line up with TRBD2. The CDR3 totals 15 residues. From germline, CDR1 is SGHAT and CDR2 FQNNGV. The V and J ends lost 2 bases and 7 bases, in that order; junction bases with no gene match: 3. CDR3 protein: CASSLYGTSGNEQFF. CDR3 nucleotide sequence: TGTGCCAGCAGCTTATACGGGACTAGCGGGAATGAGCAGTTCTTC. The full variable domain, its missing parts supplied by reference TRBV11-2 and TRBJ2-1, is EAGVAQSPRYKIIEKRQSVAFWCNPISGHATLYWYQQILGQGPKLLIQFQNNGVVDDSQLPKDRFSAERLKGVDSTLKIQPAKLEDSAVYLCASSLYGTSGNEQFFGPGTRLTVL.

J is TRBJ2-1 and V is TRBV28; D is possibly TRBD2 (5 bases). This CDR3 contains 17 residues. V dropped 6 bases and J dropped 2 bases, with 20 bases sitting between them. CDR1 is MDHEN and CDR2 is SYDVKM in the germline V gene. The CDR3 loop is CASRYDGGPGTYNEQFF. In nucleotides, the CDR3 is TGTGCCAGCAGATACGATGGCGGACCCGGGACCTACAATGAGCAGTTCTTC.

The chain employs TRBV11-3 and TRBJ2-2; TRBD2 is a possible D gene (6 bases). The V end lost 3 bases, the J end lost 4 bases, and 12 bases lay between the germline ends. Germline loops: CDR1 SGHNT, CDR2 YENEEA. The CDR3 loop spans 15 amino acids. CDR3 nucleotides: TGTGCCAGCAGCTTCCGCGGGGCGGGCACCGGGGAGCTGTTTTTT. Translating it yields CASSFRGAGTGELFF.

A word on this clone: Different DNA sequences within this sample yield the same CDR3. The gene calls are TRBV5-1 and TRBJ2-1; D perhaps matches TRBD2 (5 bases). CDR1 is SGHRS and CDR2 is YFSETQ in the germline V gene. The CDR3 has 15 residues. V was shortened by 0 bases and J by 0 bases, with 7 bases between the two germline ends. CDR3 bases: TGCGCCAGCAGCTTGGGAGGGAGCTCCTACAATGAGCAGTTCTTC. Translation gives CASSLGGSSYNEQFF.

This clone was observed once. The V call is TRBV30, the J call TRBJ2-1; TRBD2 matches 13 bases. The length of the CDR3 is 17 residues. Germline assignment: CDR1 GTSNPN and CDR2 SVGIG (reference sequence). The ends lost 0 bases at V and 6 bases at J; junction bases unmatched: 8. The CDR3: CAWSVLGGLAGANEQFF. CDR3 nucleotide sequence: TGTGCCTGGAGTGTACTGGGTGGACTAGCGGGAGCCAATGAGCAGTTCTTC.

CDR3 amino acids: CASSLSPGTTQYF. CDR3 bases: TGTGCCAGCAGTTTATCTCCCGGGACTACCCAGTACTTC. The chain couples TRBV27 to TRBJ2-5; possible D gene TRBD2, 6 bases. This CDR3 has 13 amino acids. V was cut by 0 bases and J by 8 bases, with 10 bases left in between. The germline V gene encodes CDR1 MNHEY and CDR2 SMNVEV (reference sequence).

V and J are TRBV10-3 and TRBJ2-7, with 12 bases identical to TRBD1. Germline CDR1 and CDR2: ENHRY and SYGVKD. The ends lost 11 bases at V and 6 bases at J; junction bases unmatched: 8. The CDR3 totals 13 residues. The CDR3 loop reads CAVGGQGAVEQYF. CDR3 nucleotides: TGTGCCGTGGGGGGACAGGGGGCGGTCGAGCAGTACTTC.

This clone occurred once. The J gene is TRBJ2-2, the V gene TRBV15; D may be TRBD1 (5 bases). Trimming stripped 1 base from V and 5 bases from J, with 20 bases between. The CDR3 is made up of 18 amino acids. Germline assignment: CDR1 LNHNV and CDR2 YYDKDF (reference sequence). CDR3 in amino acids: CATSRVLRRSGPTGELFF. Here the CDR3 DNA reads TGTGCCACCAGCAGAGTTTTAAGAAGGTCAGGGCCGACCGGGGAGCTGTTTTTT.

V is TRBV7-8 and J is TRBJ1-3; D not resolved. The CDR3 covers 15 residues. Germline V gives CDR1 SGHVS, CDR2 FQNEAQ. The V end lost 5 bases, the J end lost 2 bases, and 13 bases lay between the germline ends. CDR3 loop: CASSPMSRAGNTIYF. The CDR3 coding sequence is TGTGCCAGCAGCCCAATGTCCCGCGCTGGAAACACCATATATTTT.

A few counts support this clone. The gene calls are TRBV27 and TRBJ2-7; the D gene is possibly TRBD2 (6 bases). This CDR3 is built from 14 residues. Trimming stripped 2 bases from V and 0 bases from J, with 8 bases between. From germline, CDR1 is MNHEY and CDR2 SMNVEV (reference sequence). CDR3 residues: CASSLAGFSYEQYF. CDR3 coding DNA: TGTGCCAGCAGTTTAGCGGGGTTCTCCTACGAGCAGTACTTC.

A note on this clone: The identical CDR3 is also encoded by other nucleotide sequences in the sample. In DNA form, the CDR3 reads TGCGCCAGCAGCTCGGGACTAGCGGGGAGCACAGATACGCAGTATTTT. It specifies CASSSGLAGSTDTQYF. The V gene is TRBV5-1, the J gene TRBJ2-3, with 13 bases aligning to TRBD2. The CDR3 is 16 amino acids. Germline CDR1 reads SGHRS; CDR2 reads YFSETQ. Trimming removed 3 bases from V and 0 bases from J; junction bases left unmatched: 1.

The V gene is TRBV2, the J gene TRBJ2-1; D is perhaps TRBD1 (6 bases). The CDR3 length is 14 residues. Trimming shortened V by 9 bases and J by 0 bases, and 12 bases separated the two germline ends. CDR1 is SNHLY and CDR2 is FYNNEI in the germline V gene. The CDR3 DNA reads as TGTGCCAGTTCTCCGGACAGCTCCTACAATGAGCAGTTCTTC. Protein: CASSPDSSYNEQFF. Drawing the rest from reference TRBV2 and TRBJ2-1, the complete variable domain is EPEVTQTPSHQVTQMGQEVILRCVPISNHLYFYWYRQILGQKVEFLVSFYNNEISEKSEIFDDQFSVERPDGSNFTLKIRSTKLEDSAMYFCASSPDSSYNEQFFGPGTRLTVL.

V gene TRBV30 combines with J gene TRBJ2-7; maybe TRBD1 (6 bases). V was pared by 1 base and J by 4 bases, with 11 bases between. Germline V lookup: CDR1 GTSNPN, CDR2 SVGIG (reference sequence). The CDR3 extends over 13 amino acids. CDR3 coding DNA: TGTGCCTGGAGTGGGGGGCAGGGGTACGAGCAGTACTTC. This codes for CAWSGGQGYEQYF.

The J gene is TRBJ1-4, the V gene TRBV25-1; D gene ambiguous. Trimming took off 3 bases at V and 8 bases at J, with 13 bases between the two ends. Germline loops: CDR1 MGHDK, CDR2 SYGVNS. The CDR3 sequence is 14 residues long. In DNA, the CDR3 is TGTGCCAGCAGTGACGGACTTGTATCGGAAAAACTGTTTTTT. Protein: CASSDGLVSEKLFF.

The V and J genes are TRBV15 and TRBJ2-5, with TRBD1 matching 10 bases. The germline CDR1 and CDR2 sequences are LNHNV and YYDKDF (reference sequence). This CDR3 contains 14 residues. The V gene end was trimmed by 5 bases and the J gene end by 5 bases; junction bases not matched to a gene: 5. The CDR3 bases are TGTGCCACCAGCGCGGGGACAGGGGTTGAGACCCAGTACTTC. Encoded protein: CATSAGTGVETQYF.